This T cell receptor beta chain is from a study of blood T cell repertoires in COVID-19. Study-level information: Material from acute and convalescent COVID-19 was sourced from the United States, Italy and Spain.

In the original processing: Amplification of reference gene primers was used by the study to estimate nucleated cell counts. Libraries were prepared by immunoSEQ multiplex PCR; TCRdb keeps only in-frame clonotypes and omits some of them. That table is the source of V, J and clone size, and D and trimming were worked out from the DNA. The sample records about 250,000 clones, roughly 90% being singletons. The sequencing sample was made of peripheral blood. The receptor comes from a woman aged 35 to 49 who had recovered from COVID-19.

The CDR3 nucleotides are TGTGCCAGCAGCTTAATGGGAGAGGACACCGGGGAGCTGTTTTTT. This encodes CASSLMGEDTGELFF. V is TRBV7-3 and J is TRBJ2-2, with a possible D match to TRBD2 (5 bases). The V end lost 1 base, the J end lost 3 bases, and 9 bases lay between the germline ends. This CDR3 contains 15 residues. CDR1 SGHTA and CDR2 FQGTGA come from the germline V gene.